This T cell receptor beta chain was found in a study of CD8+ T cells in alopecia areata. This clone was counted only a few times. Its antigen is as yet unknown. Treatment in this sample: oral pan-JAK inhibitor, 5-10 mg twice daily. Researchers took lesional scalp punch biopsies and peripheral blood from people who were alopecia areata patients. Sorting of PBMCs yielded the CD4+ and CD8+ T cells. Following RNA extraction, reverse transcription yielded cDNA that acted as the sequencing template. Measured with immunoSEQ multiplex PCR; TCRdb has only the in-frame clones, and not every one. Of 100,000 or so clones in the sample, just under 60% are singletons; the top ten hold about a sixth. There are 15 residues in the CDR3. The V end lost 0 bases, the J end lost 4 bases, and 12 bases lay between the germline ends. The germline V gene has CDR1 LNHNV and CDR2 YYDKDF (reference sequence). Points from the study as a whole: Researchers report lesional scalp, most notably alopecia totalis/universalis, outstripped normal scalp in clonality. Links between baseline CD8+ expansion and response need larger treated cohorts.

The rearrangement uses TRBV15 and TRBJ2-5; D is ambiguous. The source was CD8+ T cells sorted from blood, collected between weeks 55 and 65, from a patient treated with tofacitinib. The origin of this receptor is a human donor with alopecia areata. The DNA of the CDR3 is TGTGCCACCAGCAGAGATCAACCTCCGAGAGAGACCCAGTACTTC. Amino acids: CATSRDQPPRETQYF.